This T cell receptor (beta chain) derives from a study of naive and memory T cell subsets. An oligonucleotide containing a UMI was ligated to the 3' end of TCR cDNA. RNA was extracted from 2 to 2.5 ml of whole blood of healthy adults. Four PCR rounds used nested alpha and beta constant region primers plus the SP2 primer. Using its own MiXCR run on the 5' RACE reads, TCRdb lists one record per CDR3 protein. The data contain approximately 52,000 distinct CDR3 sequences, approximately 4.8% of them seen just once; the ten biggest clones take up about 0.8%. The table lists this clonotype with many counts. Its antigen is not identified. Regarding the study as a whole: The RNA method is potentially sensitive to activation and differentiation changes.

CDR3 length: 15 amino acids. The V end lost 5 bases, the J end lost 4 bases, and 15 bases lay between the germline ends. The V gene's germline CDR1 is LNHDA and CDR2 SQIVND (reference sequence). This receptor was identified in a female donor in good health. The chain couples TRBV19 to TRBJ1-5; possible D gene TRBD1, 6 bases. CDR3 loop: CASSRAGQSNQPQHF. The CDR3 region has the DNA TGTGCCAGTAGTCGAGCCGGACAGTCGAATCAGCCCCAGCATTTT.